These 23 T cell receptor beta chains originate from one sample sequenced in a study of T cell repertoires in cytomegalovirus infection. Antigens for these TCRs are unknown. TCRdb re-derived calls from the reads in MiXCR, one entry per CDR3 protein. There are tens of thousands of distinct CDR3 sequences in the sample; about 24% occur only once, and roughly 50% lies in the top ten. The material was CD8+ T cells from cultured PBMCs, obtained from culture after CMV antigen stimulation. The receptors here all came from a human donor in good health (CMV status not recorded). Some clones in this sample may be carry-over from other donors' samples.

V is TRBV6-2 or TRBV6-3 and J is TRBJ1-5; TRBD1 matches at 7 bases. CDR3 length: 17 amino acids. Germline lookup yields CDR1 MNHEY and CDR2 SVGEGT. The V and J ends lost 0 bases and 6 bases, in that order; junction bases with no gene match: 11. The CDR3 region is CASSYSGGGDGGQPQHF. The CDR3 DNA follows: TGTGCCAGCAGTTACTCGGGAGGGGGCGACGGTGGTCAGCCCCAGCATTTT.

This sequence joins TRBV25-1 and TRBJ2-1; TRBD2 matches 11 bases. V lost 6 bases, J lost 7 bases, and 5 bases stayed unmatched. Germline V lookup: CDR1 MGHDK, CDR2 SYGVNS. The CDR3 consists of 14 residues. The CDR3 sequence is CASRPRTSGNEQFF. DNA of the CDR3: TGTGCCAGCAGACCCCGGACTAGCGGGAATGAGCAGTTCTTC.

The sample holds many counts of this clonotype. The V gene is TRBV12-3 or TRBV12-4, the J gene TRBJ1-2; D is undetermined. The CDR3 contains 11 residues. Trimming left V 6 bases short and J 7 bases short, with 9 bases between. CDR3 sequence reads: CASRDPAGYTF. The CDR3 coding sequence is TGTGCCAGCAGGGACCCGGCTGGCTACACCTTC.

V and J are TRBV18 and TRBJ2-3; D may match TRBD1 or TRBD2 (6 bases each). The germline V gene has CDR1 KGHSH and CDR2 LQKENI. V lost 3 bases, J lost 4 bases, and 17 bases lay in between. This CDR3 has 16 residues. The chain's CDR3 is CASSPEGGQGSDTQYF. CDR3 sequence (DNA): TGTGCCAGCTCACCGGAAGGGGGGCAGGGGTCAGATACGCAGTATTTT.

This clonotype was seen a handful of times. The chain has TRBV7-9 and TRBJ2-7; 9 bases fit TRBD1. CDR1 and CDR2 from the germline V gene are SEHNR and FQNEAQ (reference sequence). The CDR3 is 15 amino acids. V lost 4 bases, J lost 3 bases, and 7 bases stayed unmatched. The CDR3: CASSSGQGPDYEQYF. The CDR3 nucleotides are TGTGCCAGCAGCTCTGGACAGGGGCCGGACTACGAGCAGTACTTC.

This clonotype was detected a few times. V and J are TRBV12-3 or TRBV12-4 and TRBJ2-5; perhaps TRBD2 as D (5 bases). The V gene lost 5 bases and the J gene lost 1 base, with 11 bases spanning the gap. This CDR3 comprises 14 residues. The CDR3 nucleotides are TGTGCCAGCAGTCCCCCGGGGTCCCAAGAGACCCAGTACTTC. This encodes CASSPPGSQETQYF.

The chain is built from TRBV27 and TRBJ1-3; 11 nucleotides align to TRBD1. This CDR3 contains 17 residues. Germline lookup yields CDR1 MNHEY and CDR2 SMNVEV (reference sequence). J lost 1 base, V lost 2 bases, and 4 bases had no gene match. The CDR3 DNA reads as TGTGCCAGCAGTTTAGGACAGGGGGCGCGGTCTGGAAACACCATATATTTT. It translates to CASSLGQGARSGNTIYF.

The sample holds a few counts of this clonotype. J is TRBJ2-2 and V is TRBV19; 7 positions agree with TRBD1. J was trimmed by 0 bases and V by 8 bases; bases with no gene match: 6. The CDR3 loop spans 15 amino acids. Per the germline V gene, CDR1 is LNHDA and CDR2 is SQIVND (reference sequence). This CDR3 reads CASGYRGANTGELFF. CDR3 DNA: TGTGCCAGTGGATACAGGGGTGCGAACACCGGGGAGCTGTTTTTT.

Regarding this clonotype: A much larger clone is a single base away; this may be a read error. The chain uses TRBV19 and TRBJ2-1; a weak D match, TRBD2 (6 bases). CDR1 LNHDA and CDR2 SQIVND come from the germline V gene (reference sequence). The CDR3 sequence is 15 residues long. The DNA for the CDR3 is TGTACCAGTAGTAGGGCGCGACTAGGGAACAATGAGCAGTTCTTC. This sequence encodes CTSSRARLGNNEQFF.

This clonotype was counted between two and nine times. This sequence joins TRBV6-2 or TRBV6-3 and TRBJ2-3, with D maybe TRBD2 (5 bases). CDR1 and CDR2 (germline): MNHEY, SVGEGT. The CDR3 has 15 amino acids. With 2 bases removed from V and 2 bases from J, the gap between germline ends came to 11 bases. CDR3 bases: TGTGCCAGCAGTTACGGAGCAGCGGTCACAGATACGCAGTATTTT. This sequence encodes CASSYGAAVTDTQYF.

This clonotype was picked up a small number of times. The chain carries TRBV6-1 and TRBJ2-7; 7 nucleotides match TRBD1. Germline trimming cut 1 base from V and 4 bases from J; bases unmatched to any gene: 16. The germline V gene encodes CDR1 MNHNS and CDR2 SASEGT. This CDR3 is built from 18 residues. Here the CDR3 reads CASSEDTGQETGWYEQYF. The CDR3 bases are TGTGCCAGCAGTGAAGACACAGGACAGGAGACGGGGTGGTACGAGCAGTACTTC.

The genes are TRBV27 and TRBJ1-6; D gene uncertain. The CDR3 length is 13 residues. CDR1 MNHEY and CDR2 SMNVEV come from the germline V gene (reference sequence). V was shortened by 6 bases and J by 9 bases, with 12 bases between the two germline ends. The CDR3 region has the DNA TGTGCCAGCAGCCTACCAGGAGCTTCACCCCTCCACTTT. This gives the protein CASSLPGASPLHF.

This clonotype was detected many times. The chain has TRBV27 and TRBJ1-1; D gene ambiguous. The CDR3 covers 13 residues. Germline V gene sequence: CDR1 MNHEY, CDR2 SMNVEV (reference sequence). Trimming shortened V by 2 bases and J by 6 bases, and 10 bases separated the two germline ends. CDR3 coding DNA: TGTGCCAGCAGTTTAAGTGGCTATGCTGAAGCTTTCTTT. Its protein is CASSLSGYAEAFF.

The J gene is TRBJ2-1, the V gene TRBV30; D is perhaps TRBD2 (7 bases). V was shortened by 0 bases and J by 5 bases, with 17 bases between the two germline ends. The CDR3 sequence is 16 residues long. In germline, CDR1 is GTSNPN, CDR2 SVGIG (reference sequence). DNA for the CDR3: TGTGCCTGGAGTGTAATGGGGGGGGGCCTGAACAATGAGCAGTTCTTC. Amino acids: CAWSVMGGGLNNEQFF.

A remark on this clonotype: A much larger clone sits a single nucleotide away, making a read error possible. The CDR3 loop is CASSLWVGGENTEAFF. CDR3 DNA: TGTGCCAGCAGCCTCTGGGTAGGGGGGGAGAACACTGAAGCTTTCTTT. The chain employs TRBV7-6 and TRBJ1-1; D perhaps matches TRBD1 (6 bases). V was clipped by 5 bases and J by 1 base, with 17 bases between them. This CDR3 has 16 amino acids. The germline V gene encodes CDR1 SGHVS and CDR2 FNYEAQ.

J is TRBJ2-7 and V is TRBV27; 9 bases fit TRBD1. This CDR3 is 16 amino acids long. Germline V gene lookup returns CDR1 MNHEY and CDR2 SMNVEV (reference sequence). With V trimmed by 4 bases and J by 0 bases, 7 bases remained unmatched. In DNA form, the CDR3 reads TGTGCCAGCAGTTGGAATCGGGACAGGGCCTCCTACGAGCAGTACTTC. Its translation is CASSWNRDRASYEQYF.

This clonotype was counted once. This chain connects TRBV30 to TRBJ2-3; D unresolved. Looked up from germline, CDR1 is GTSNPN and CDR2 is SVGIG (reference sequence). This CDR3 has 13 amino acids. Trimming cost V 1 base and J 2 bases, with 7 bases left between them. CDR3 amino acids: CAWSGLITDTQYF. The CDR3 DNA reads TGTGCCTGGAGTGGACTGATCACAGATACGCAGTATTTT.

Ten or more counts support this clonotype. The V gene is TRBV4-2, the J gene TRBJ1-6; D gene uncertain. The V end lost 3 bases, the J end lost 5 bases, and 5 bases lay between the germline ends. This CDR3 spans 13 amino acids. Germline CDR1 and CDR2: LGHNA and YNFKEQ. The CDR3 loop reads CASSQMNNSPLHF. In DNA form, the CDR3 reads TGTGCCAGCAGCCAGATGAATAATTCACCCCTCCACTTT.

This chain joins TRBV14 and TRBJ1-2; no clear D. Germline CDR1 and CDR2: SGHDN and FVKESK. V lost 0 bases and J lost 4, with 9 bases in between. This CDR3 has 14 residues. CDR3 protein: CASSQDSWTYGYTF. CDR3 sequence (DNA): TGTGCCAGCAGCCAAGACTCCTGGACCTATGGCTACACCTTC.

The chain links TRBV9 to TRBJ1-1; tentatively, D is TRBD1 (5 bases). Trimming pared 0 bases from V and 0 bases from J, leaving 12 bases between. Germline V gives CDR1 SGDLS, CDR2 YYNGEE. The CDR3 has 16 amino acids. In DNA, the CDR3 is TGTGCCAGCAGCGTAGTGGCAGGGAGACTGAACACTGAAGCTTTCTTT. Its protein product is CASSVVAGRLNTEAFF.

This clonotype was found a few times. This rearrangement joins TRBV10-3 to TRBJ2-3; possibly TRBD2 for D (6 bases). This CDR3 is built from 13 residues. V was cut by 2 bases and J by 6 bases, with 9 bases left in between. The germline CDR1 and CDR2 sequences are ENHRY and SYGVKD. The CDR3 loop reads CAISETGVDTQYF. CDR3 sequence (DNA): TGTGCCATCAGTGAGACGGGGGTGGATACGCAGTATTTT.

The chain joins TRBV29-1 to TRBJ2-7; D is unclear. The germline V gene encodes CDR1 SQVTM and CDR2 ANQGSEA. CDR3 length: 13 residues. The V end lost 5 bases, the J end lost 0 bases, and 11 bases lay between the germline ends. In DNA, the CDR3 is TGCAGCGTTTTGGCCGCAGACTCCTACGAGCAGTACTTC. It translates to CSVLAADSYEQYF.

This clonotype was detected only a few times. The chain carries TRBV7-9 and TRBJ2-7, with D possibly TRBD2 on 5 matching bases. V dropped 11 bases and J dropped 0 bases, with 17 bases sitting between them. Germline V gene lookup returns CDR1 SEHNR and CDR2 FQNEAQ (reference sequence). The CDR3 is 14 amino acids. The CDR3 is CALSSGVNSYEQYF. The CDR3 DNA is TGTGCCCTAAGTTCCGGGGTAAACTCCTACGAGCAGTACTTC.